This is a list of T cell receptor beta chains from one sample in a study of blood T cell repertoires in COVID-19. The method was immunoSEQ multiplex PCR; TCRdb's version includes in-frame clones alone and lacks a portion of them. Of roughly 150,000 clones listed, approximately 80% are singletons. The sequenced sample was PBMCs or T cells enriched from blood (not recorded which). The origin of the receptors is a middle-aged woman who had recovered from COVID-19. The CDR3 runs from the conserved cysteine through the conserved F or W. The order of the fields is D gene, V gene, clone size, J gene, CDR3 DNA, CDR3 protein. The D gene is left open where the match is weak. Part of the rows lack a size; the others show once, few, many or a class for expanded clones.

D: TRBD1
V: TRBV30
size: NA
J: TRBJ1-2
DNA: TGTGCCTGGAGTCCCCCCAGGACAGGGCCCTTTACCTATGGCTACACCTTC
CDR3: CAWSPPRTGPFTYGYTF

D: NA
V: TRBV2
size: NA
J: TRBJ2-7
DNA: TGTGCCAGCGGCCGGGACACCATATCCACCTACGAGCAGTACTTC
CDR3: CASGRDTISTYEQYF

D: TRBD1
V: TRBV6-5
size: NA
J: TRBJ1-5
DNA: TGTGCCAGCAGTTACGACAGGGATCAGCCCCAGCATTTT
CDR3: CASSYDRDQPQHF

D: TRBD2
V: TRBV9
size: NA
J: TRBJ2-7
DNA: TGTGCCAGCAGCGTAACTAGCGGAGATCCCTACGAGCAGTACTTC
CDR3: CASSVTSGDPYEQYF

D: NA
V: TRBV12-3/TRBV12-4
size: NA
J: TRBJ1-2
DNA: TGTGCCAGCAGCCCCACAGGTTATGGCTACACCTTC
CDR3: CASSPTGYGYTF

D: TRBD2
V: TRBV4-1
size: few
J: TRBJ2-7
DNA: TGCGCCAGCAGCCAAGAACTAGCGGGATCCTACGAGCAGTACTTC
CDR3: CASSQELAGSYEQYF

D: NA
V: TRBV11-2
size: NA
J: TRBJ2-1
DNA: TGTGCCAGCAGCTCCGACAGAAACAATGAGCAGTTCTTC
CDR3: CASSSDRNNEQFF

D: TRBD1
V: TRBV6-6
size: NA
J: TRBJ1-5
DNA: TGTGCCAGCAGTTACTCGACAGGGGCGAATCAGCCCCAGCATTTT
CDR3: CASSYSTGANQPQHF

D: TRBD1
V: TRBV19
size: NA
J: TRBJ1-4
DNA: TGTGCCAGTTCAGTAACAGGGGGAAATGAAAAACTGTTTTTT
CDR3: CASSVTGGNEKLFF

D: TRBD2
V: TRBV5-1
size: NA
J: TRBJ2-2
DNA: TGCGCCAGCAGCTTAGGACTAGCGGGGGCCACCGGGGAGCTGTTTTTT
CDR3: CASSLGLAGATGELFF

D: NA
V: TRBV4-1
size: NA
J: TRBJ1-6
DNA: TGCGCCAGCAGCCAAGAACGGTCCTATAATTCACCCCTCCACTTT
CDR3: CASSQERSYNSPLHF

D: TRBD1
V: TRBV12-3/TRBV12-4
size: NA
J: TRBJ1-1
DNA: TGTGCCAGTTCGGGACAGATGAACACTGAAGCTTTCTTT
CDR3: CASSGQMNTEAFF

D: NA
V: TRBV4-1
size: NA
J: TRBJ1-2
DNA: TGCGCCAGCAGCCAAGGTCCCCGCAGGGGCCGGTACTATGGCTACACCTTC
CDR3: CASSQGPRRGRYYGYTF

D: TRBD1
V: TRBV7-8
size: NA
J: TRBJ1-4
DNA: TGTGCCAGCAGCCCCACTGGGACAGCGAATGAAAAACTGTTTTTT
CDR3: CASSPTGTANEKLFF

D: TRBD2
V: TRBV7-9
size: NA
J: TRBJ2-3
DNA: TGTGCCAGCAGCTTAGCGATTACTAGCGGGGGGTCAGATACGCAGTATTTT
CDR3: CASSLAITSGGSDTQYF

D: NA
V: TRBV19
size: NA
J: TRBJ2-1
DNA: TGTGCCAGCAATGACGGAGGATCCTACAATGAGCAGTTCTTC
CDR3: CASNDGGSYNEQFF

D: TRBD1
V: TRBV30
size: NA
J: TRBJ2-1
DNA: TGTGCCTGTACCACAGGGGCGAAAAACAATGAGCAGTTCTTC
CDR3: CACTTGAKNNEQFF

D: TRBD2
V: TRBV7-8
size: NA
J: TRBJ2-3
DNA: TGTGCCAGCAGCCCCCGGACTAGCGGGAGTTTCGTTGGCACAGATACGCAGTATTTT
CDR3: CASSPRTSGSFVGTDTQYF

D: NA
V: TRBV19
size: NA
J: TRBJ1-3
DNA: TGTGCCAGTAGGGCCCAGGGTTCCGGAAACACCATATATTTT
CDR3: CASRAQGSGNTIYF

D: NA
V: TRBV5-1
size: NA
J: TRBJ1-5
DNA: TGCGCCAGCAGCTTGGATATGGCTTCTCAGCCCCAGCATTTT
CDR3: CASSLDMASQPQHF

D: NA
V: TRBV7-9
size: NA
J: TRBJ1-1
DNA: TGTGCCAGCAGCACATCAACCGCAGGGAACACTGAAGCTTTCTTT
CDR3: CASSTSTAGNTEAFF

D: NA
V: TRBV5-1
size: NA
J: TRBJ1-1
DNA: TGCGCCCGCAGCTTGAGGGCGGGGGGCAACACTGAAGCTTTCTTT
CDR3: CARSLRAGGNTEAFF

D: TRBD1
V: TRBV6-6
size: NA
J: TRBJ1-1
DNA: TGTGCCACTAAGACAGGGTCGGACACTGAAGCTTTCTTT
CDR3: CATKTGSDTEAFF

D: NA
V: TRBV5-1
size: NA
J: TRBJ2-7
DNA: TGCGCCAGCAGCTTGTATCCAGCGGATTCCTACGAGCAGTACTTC
CDR3: CASSLYPADSYEQYF

D: TRBD2
V: TRBV9
size: once
J: TRBJ2-5
DNA: TGTGCCAGCACCGCTAGCGGGGGGGCGTCTCGGGAGACCCAGTACTTC
CDR3: CASTASGGASRETQYF